Listed here is a single T cell receptor beta chain. The antigen is undetermined. Clones were sequenced by immunoSEQ multiplex PCR, and TCRdb holds only the in-frame ones, with some missing. The sample lists 20,000 to 30,000 clones, 60% to 85% occurring once. Every one of the patients relapsed after autologous stem cell transplantation (brentuximab vedotin exposure was variable). Germline V CDR1 and CDR2: SGHTA, FQGNSA. CDR3 length equals 11 residues. V shed 11 bases and J shed 4 bases, with 10 bases lying between them. These data are taken from a study of PD-1 blockade in classical Hodgkin lymphoma. Study-wide findings and caveats: In newly diagnosed patients, baseline TCR diversity was reportedly below that of healthy donors.

The specimen comprised peripheral blood mononuclear cells (PBMCs), sampled before the second cycle of nivolumab. The TCR sequence derives from a human donor with classical Hodgkin lymphoma. This chain joins TRBV7-2 and TRBJ2-3; D not certain. The CDR3 here is CAVSLADTQYF. CDR3 coding DNA: TGTGCCGTATCTTTGGCAGATACGCAGTATTTT.